The 21 T cell receptor beta chains below come from one sample, sequenced in a study of regulatory T cells in long-lasting Graves disease. Researchers made TCR beta libraries by using iRepertoire HTBI primers and running Arm-PCR on CDR3 regions. TCRdb analysed the multiplex PCR reads with MiXCR anew, one entry per CDR3 protein. The data show 350,000 to 450,000 distinct CDR3 sequences, around 17% seen once. Time point meaning: newly diagnosed GD, antithyroid drugs for less than 3 months. RNA isolated from PBMCs was used to make the TCR library. These data were also filed under a second study, of T cells in Graves' hyperthyroidism and ophthalmopathy.

The sample in question was peripheral blood mononuclear cells (PBMCs), obtained at new diagnosis, from a patient treated with antithyroid drugs. Receptors originate from a man aged 35-49 years with Graves disease.

V usage is TRBV2 and J usage is TRBJ1-2, with D possibly matching TRBD1 (5 bases). The CDR3 spans 11 residues. V was shortened by 4 bases and J by 6 bases, with 6 bases between the two germline ends. CDR1 is SNHLY and CDR2 is FYNNEI in the germline V gene. The CDR3 spells CASSGGNGYTF. CDR3 DNA sequence: TGTGCCAGCAGTGGGGGCAATGGCTACACCTTC.

This clonotype was observed at least ten times. This chain joins TRBV3-1 and TRBJ2-7, with D unresolved. This CDR3 comprises 11 residues. Germline assignment: CDR1 LGHDT and CDR2 YNNKEL (reference sequence). V was cut by 1 base and J by 6 bases, with 4 bases left in between. The CDR3 coding sequence is TGTGCCAGCAGCCAAGGCGTCGAGCAGTACTTC. This translates into CASSQGVEQYF.

This sequence joins TRBV29-1 and TRBJ2-1, with 10 nucleotides matching TRBD1. The CDR3 totals 14 residues. With V trimmed by 4 bases and J by 4 bases, 4 bases remained unmatched. Germline loops: CDR1 SQVTM, CDR2 ANQGSEA. The CDR3 is CSVGRDRGYNEQFF. DNA of the CDR3: TGCAGCGTTGGTCGGGACAGGGGATACAATGAGCAGTTCTTC.

This clonotype has a count of ten or more. This sequence joins TRBV7-2 and TRBJ2-4; D might be TRBD1 or TRBD2, each matching 5 bases. Germline V lookup: CDR1 SGHTA, CDR2 FQGNSA. V was cut by 8 bases and J by 5 bases, with 13 bases left in between. CDR3 size: 13 residues. In nucleotides, the CDR3 is TGTGCCAGCTTAGGTGTGGGGGAAAACATTCAGTACTTC. Translated: CASLGVGENIQYF.

This clonotype came up many times. This CDR3 reads CASSPSQGGYEQYF. The CDR3 DNA follows: TGTGCCAGCAGCCCCTCCCAGGGGGGCTACGAGCAGTACTTC. The chain combines TRBV3-1 with TRBJ2-7; TRBD1 might be the D (7 bases). Germline CDR1 is LGHDT and CDR2 is YNNKEL (reference sequence). Trimming removed 4 bases at V and 3 bases at J, with 13 bases between. The CDR3 runs 14 residues.

This clonotype has a count of ten or more. The rearrangement links TRBV28 to TRBJ2-1; tentative D call: TRBD2 (7 bases). From germline, CDR1 is MDHEN and CDR2 SYDVKM. V was trimmed by 4 bases and J by 6 bases, leaving 16 bases between them. There are 15 residues in the CDR3. CDR3 bases: TGTGCCAGCAGTTGGGGGGGGGGCGGGGTCAATGAGCAGTTCTTC. It codes for CASSWGGGGVNEQFF.

The sample holds many counts of this clonotype. This sequence joins TRBV7-3 and TRBJ2-3; either TRBD1 or TRBD2 may supply D (5 bases each). CDR1 SGHTA and CDR2 FQGTGA come from the germline V gene. This CDR3 is built from 15 residues. Trimming shortened V by 4 bases and J by 6 bases, and 17 bases separated the two germline ends. CDR3 region: CASSSGTSEADTQYF. CDR3 in DNA: TGTGCCAGCAGCTCCGGGACCTCCGAGGCGGATACGCAGTATTTT.

The sample holds one count of this clonotype. J is TRBJ2-3 and V is TRBV29-1, with no clear D. This CDR3 is 14 amino acids long. Germline lookup yields CDR1 SQVTM and CDR2 ANQGSEA. V gave up 4 bases and J gave up 2 bases, with 13 bases separating them. CDR3 bases: TGCAGCGTTGGGCAGGTATCGAACACAGATACGCAGTATTTT. Residues: CSVGQVSNTDTQYF.

This clonotype was recorded many times. This chain joins TRBV20-1 and TRBJ2-7; 8 positions match TRBD1. The CDR3 has 13 residues. Trimming took 6 bases from V and 3 from J; bases not matched to a gene: 7. CDR1 is DFQATT and CDR2 is SNEGSKA in the germline V gene (reference sequence). The CDR3 nucleotides read TGCAGTGCCTCGGACAGGGTTGTCTACGAGCAGTACTTC. It codes for CSASDRVVYEQYF.

Many counts were recorded for this clonotype. The chain combines TRBV5-1 with TRBJ2-3; 11 bases line up with TRBD1. Trimming removed 4 bases from V and 5 bases from J; junction bases left unmatched: 3. This CDR3 is 14 amino acids long. Germline CDR1 and CDR2: SGHRS and YFSETQ. CDR3 region: CASSKGTGGDTQYF. The CDR3 region has the DNA TGCGCCAGCAGCAAAGGGACAGGGGGAGATACGCAGTATTTT.

The chain is built from TRBV7-2 and TRBJ2-5; 8 bases align to TRBD1. V shed 7 bases and J 2 bases; nucleotides not matched to a gene: 9. Per the germline V gene, CDR1 is SGHTA and CDR2 is FQGNSA. This CDR3 is 15 amino acids long. In nucleotides, the CDR3 is TGTGCCAGCACCTTCGGACAGGGCCCACAAGAGACCCAGTACTTC. Protein sequence: CASTFGQGPQETQYF. The whole variable domain, remainder taken from reference TRBV7-2 and TRBJ2-5, is GAGVSQSPSNKVTEKGKDVELRCDPISGHTALYWYRQSLGQGLEFLIYFQGNSAPDKSGLPSDRFSAERTGGSVSTLTIQRTQQEDSAVYLCASTFGQGPQETQYFGPGTRLLVL.

This clonotype was counted many times. This chain joins TRBV20-1 and TRBJ1-4; tentatively, D is TRBD1 (5 bases). The length of the CDR3 is 16 residues. Deletions cut 0 bases from V and 2 bases from J, with 13 bases between. Germline values: CDR1 DFQATT, CDR2 SNEGSKA (reference sequence). The CDR3 DNA follows: TGCAGTGCTAGAGATCCTGGGGCCGAGACTAATGAAAAACTGTTTTTT. Protein sequence: CSARDPGAETNEKLFF.

Comment on this clonotype: This may arise from a read error, as a much more abundant clone is one base away. The rearrangement joins TRBV11-3 to TRBJ2-5; D call uncertain. The CDR3 contains 14 residues. Trimming removed 0 bases at V and 6 bases at J, with 11 bases between. Germline CDR1 SGHNT, CDR2 YENEEA. The DNA of the CDR3 is TGTGCCAGCAGCTTAGATAACGACCTTCAGACCCAGTACTTC. This translates into CASSLDNDLQTQYF.

This clonotype was picked up many times. CDR3 nucleotide sequence: TGCGCCAGCAGCCAAGTCAGGGGGCGAGGCGGGGAGCTGTTTTTT. Its translation: CASSQVRGRGGELFF. V usage is TRBV4-1 and J usage is TRBJ2-2; 8 bases align to TRBD1. The CDR3 consists of 15 residues. Trimming at V came to 1 base and at J to 7 bases, leaving 5 bases not matched to a gene. Germline V gene sequence: CDR1 MGHRA, CDR2 YSYEKL.

This clonotype was observed a handful of times. The chain links TRBV20-1 to TRBJ2-1, with TRBD2 identical over 13 bases. J was trimmed by 1 base and V by 1 base; bases with no gene match: 7. CDR1 and CDR2 (germline): DFQATT, SNEGSKA (reference sequence). CDR3 length: 18 residues. In DNA, the CDR3 is TGCAGTGCTAGAGTGACTAGCGGGGGGCTTCCGTCCTACAATGAGCAGTTCTTC. This encodes CSARVTSGGLPSYNEQFF.

The J gene is TRBJ1-1, the V gene TRBV7-2; D call uncertain. The V gene's germline CDR1 is SGHTA and CDR2 FQGNSA. This CDR3 is built from 14 residues. Trimming stripped 5 bases from V and 7 bases from J, with 17 bases between. The DNA for the CDR3 is TGTGCCAGCAGCACCCGAGTAAGGTGGGGTGAAGCTTTCTTT. Amino acids: CASSTRVRWGEAFF. Variable domain in full (rest from reference TRBV7-2 and TRBJ1-1): GAGVSQSPSNKVTEKGKDVELRCDPISGHTALYWYRQSLGQGLEFLIYFQGNSAPDKSGLPSDRFSAERTGGSVSTLTIQRTQQEDSAVYLCASSTRVRWGEAFFGQGTRLTVV.

This clonotype occurred many times. The J gene is TRBJ1-3, the V gene TRBV7-2, with a weak D call TRBD1 (5 bases). This CDR3 region has 13 residues. Germline V CDR1 and CDR2: SGHTA, FQGNSA. Trimming pared 0 bases from V and 9 bases from J, leaving 9 bases between. The CDR3: CASSLAQGATIYF. The CDR3, as DNA: TGTGCCAGCAGCTTAGCGCAAGGGGCCACCATATATTTT.

In its sample, this clonotype was seen many times. V and J are TRBV15 and TRBJ1-1; D is perhaps TRBD1 (5 bases). From germline, CDR1 is LNHNV and CDR2 YYDKDF (reference sequence). The CDR3 is made up of 16 amino acids. The V and J ends lost 1 base and 1 base respectively, with 13 bases between them. In DNA form, the CDR3 reads TGTGCCACCAGCAGAGTCGAGGGGCTTAGGAACACTGAAGCTTTCTTT. Translating gives CATSRVEGLRNTEAFF. The whole variable domain, remainder taken from reference TRBV15 and TRBJ1-1, is DAMVIQNPRYQVTQFGKPVTLSCSQTLNHNVMYWYQQKSSQAPKLLFHYYDKDFNNEADTPDNFQSRRPNTSFCFLDIRSPGLGDTAMYLCATSRVEGLRNTEAFFGQGTRLTVV.

In the case of this clonotype: A much larger clone is a single base away; this may be a read error. The chain couples TRBV7-8 to TRBJ2-7, with TRBD2 matching over 8 bases. The tail of the sequence fits TRBJ2-3 better, so the J call may be wrong. Germline CDR1 SGHVS, CDR2 FQNEAQ. This CDR3 has 15 residues. The DNA for the CDR3 is TGTGCCAGCAGCTTAGGCGGGGGGACCATAGATACGCAGTATTTT. This sequence encodes CASSLGGGTIDTQYF.

This clonotype was seen repeatedly, ten times or more. The J gene is TRBJ2-1, the V gene TRBV13; 8 nucleotides align to TRBD2. The V segment lost 5 bases and the J segment 6 bases; nucleotides outside the gene matches: 12. Germline V gene sequence: CDR1 PRHDT, CDR2 FYEKMQ (reference sequence). This CDR3 has 16 amino acids. CDR3 bases: TGTGCCAGCAGCCCGTCGATGGTAGCGGGGACCAATGAGCAGTTCTTC. Its protein is CASSPSMVAGTNEQFF.

This clonotype was observed many times. The V gene is TRBV5-1, the J gene TRBJ2-1, with TRBD1 as a possible D gene (5 bases). With 1 base removed from V and 2 bases from J, the gap between germline ends came to 13 bases. In germline, CDR1 is SGHRS, CDR2 YFSETQ. The CDR3 is 16 residues long. CDR3 DNA: TGCGCCAGCAGCTTGTATGCAGGGCCAACCTACAATGAGCAGTTCTTC. Protein: CASSLYAGPTYNEQFF.